This TCR beta chain was captured in a study of cytomegalovirus exposure and HLA in healthy donors. The CDR3 extends over 17 amino acids. Germline V gene sequence: CDR1 MNHEY, CDR2 SMNVEV (reference sequence). The junction had 9 bases not matched to a gene; V was cut back by 6 bases and J by 4 bases. Notes on the study in general: With further analysis later on, most CMV-associated TCR beta chains appeared HLA-restricted. Researchers counted around 160 TCR beta chains as cytomegalovirus-associated.

This clone was counted only a few times. Its antigen is currently unknown. The study ran its PCR with 60 Vbeta and 13 Jbeta primers. Some clones are missing from TCRdb's copy, which holds only in-frame ones; the method was immunoSEQ multiplex PCR. The table shows about 120,000 clones, with around 80% occurring only once. The V and J genes are TRBV27 and TRBJ2-7, with 16 bases lining up with TRBD2. The TCR originated in a man younger than 45 in good health and CMV-seropositive. Sequenced material: PBMCs. CDR3 coding DNA: TGTGCCAGCAGAAAAGGGACTAGCGGGAGGGGATGGTACGAGCAGTACTTC. The encoded protein is CASRKGTSGRGWYEQYF.